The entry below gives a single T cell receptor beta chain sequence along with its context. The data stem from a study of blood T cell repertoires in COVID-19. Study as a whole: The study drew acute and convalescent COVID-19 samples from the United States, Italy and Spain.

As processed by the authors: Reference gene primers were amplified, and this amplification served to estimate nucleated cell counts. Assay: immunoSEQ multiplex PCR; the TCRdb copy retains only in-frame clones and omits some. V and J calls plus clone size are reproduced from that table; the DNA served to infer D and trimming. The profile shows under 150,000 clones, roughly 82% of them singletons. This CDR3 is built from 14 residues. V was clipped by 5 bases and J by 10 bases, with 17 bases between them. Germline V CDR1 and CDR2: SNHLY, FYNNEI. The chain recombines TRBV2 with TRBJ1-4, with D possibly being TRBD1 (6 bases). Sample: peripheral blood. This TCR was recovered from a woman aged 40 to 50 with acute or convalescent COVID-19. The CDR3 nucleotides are TGTGCCAGCAGTACGTCCCTACAGGGCTTAAAACTGTTTTTT. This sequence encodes CASSTSLQGLKLFF.